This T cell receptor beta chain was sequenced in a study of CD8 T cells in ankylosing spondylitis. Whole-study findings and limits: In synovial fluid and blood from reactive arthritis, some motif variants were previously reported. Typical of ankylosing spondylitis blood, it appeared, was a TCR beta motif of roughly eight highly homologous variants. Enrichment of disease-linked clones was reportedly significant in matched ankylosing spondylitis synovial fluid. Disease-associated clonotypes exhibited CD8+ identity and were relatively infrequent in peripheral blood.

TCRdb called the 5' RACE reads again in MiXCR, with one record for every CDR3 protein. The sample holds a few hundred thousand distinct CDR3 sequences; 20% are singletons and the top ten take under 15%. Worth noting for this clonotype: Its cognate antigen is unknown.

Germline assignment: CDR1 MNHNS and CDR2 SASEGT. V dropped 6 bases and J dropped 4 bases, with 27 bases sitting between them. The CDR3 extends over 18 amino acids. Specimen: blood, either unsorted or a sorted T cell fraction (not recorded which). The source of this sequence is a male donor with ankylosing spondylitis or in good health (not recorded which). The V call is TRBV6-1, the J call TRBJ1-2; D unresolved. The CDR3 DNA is TGTGCCAGCAGCCAAGGCACCGCTCACCCTATAGGTACCTATGGCTACACCTTC. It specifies CASSQGTAHPIGTYGYTF.